The T cell receptor (beta chain) under discussion was sequenced for a study of cytomegalovirus exposure and HLA in healthy donors (dated by TCRdb to the late 2010s). Notes on the research overall: An earlier analysis of approximately 640 of the donors reported approximately 270 Gb of sequence data and 100 million to 130 million unique TCR beta sequences from about 200 million T cells. Roughly 320 gigabases of sequencing data and around 90 million unique TCR sequences made up an early release that covered approximately 700 HLA-typed donors. Among the roughly 400 genotyped donors, approximately 82% belonged to the genetic ancestry cluster associated with self-reported Caucasian donors. The study aimed to test whether signatures of past pathogen exposure could be identified by cataloging public T cell receptors. The study used immunosequencing to profile the T cell repertoires of approximately 630 subjects and linked those repertoires to cytomegalovirus serostatus. A separate validation cohort of roughly 130 different subjects was used in addition to the approximately 670-subject first cohort. To predict cytomegalovirus infection status, the study combined high-throughput TCR immunosequencing, statistical association of individual TCRs with disease status, and machine learning. In a later analysis, previously published TCR beta repertoires from 670 or so donors were re-analyzed and high-resolution HLA genotyping was added so that TCR occurrence patterns could be studied. Rather than using new phenotypic data, the later analysis identified candidate immune exposures from TCR beta sequences and from how often those sequences occurred across donors. In an earlier analysis of 587 of the donors, high-throughput TCR beta sequencing was used to judge whether each TCR beta V gene segment behaved as functional or pseudogenic. Donor age, sex, ethnicity and CMV serostatus were compiled together with the repertoire data. In a later genetic analysis, genome-wide SNP genotypes for about 55% of the roughly 670 donors were used, and that subset was treated as a discovery cohort. All discovery cohort repertoires had been generated on a single sequencing platform. HLA typing covered class I and class II loci at four-digit resolution. Typing coverage varied by locus: about 629-640 donors for A, B, C, DRB1 and DQB1; more than 500 for DQA1; about 570 for DPA1; approximately 470 for DPB1. Roughly five DR-DQ haplotypes were handled as single units for association and clustering because linkage in the cohort was strong. Across around 400 genotyped donors of the cohort, an average of about 240,000 unique TCR beta nucleotide sequences per donor were sequenced, and about a sixth of those sequences were non-productive. Overall study results and their limits: A later analysis found that TCR association rates varied across HLA loci, with DRB1 alleles showing the most associated TCRs and HLA-C alleles the fewest. The study listed 164 TCR beta chains as associated with cytomegalovirus. A later analysis found that HLA-associated TCR beta chains were more clonally expanded and had lower generation probabilities than equally common non-associated chains. Only TCR beta chains were sequenced in this cohort, and the absence of alpha or paired-chain data limited detectable features. According to a later genetic analysis, donors in an Asian-associated ancestry cluster had fewer N-insertions in productive TCRs than the roughly 660-donor mean. Cytomegalovirus status was reported to be diagnosed by the classifier with high specificity and sensitivity in both the original and validation cohorts. A few of the identified cytomegalovirus-associated TCR beta chains were confirmed in vitro to be specific for cytomegalovirus antigens. While some public TCRs were present in many individuals, most TCR sequences turned up only very rarely across donors. At a false discovery rate of 0.05, a later analysis linked some 17,000 TCR beta sequences to specific HLA alleles. Broadly in line with IMGT annotations, most TCR beta V segments showed up in productive rearrangements about 87% or about 30% of the time in an earlier analysis of approximately 600 of the donors. Assigning TCR associations to individual alleles was difficult when HLA alleles, especially DR and DQ, strongly co-occurred. Most CMV-associated TCR beta chains appeared to be HLA-restricted in a later analysis, and the HLA associations seemed to be driven largely by CMV exposure. Because counts were too low, about 18 rarely observed V segments, including chromosome 9 orphons, were excluded from the earlier analysis of 500 to 700 of the donors. CMV serostatus was the only immune exposure information available for the cohort. In a later analysis, several top co-occurrence clusters were reported to appear linked to parvovirus B19, influenza, CMV and Epstein-Barr virus. Presence/absence analyses assumed roughly uniform sequencing depth across donors, an assumption that may not hold. A further reported finding was that TCR beta sequences accurately predicted the HLA-A and HLA-B alleles for most subjects in the first cohort. The 87-base-pair reads could not distinguish some IMGT-functional V segments, including TRBV6-2 and TRBV6-3, so those segments were excluded. Because some donors lacked HLA typing at each locus, the association tests relied only on the typed subset. The authors suggested that the approach could potentially be extended to other disease states and immunological phenotypes. Linkage disequilibrium might explain the correlated functional status among segregating V segments, but an unknown experimental factor could not be excluded. A later genetic analysis associated a missense DCLRE1C variant with V-gene and J-gene trimming of TCR beta chains, and an independent cohort replicated the association. The sequencing pipeline was judged likely to have produced a cluster of highly shared sequence variants as a technical artifact.

The library relied on the immunoSEQ multiplex PCR assay. For the multiplex PCR, a mixture combining 60 forward primers for TCR Vbeta segments and 13 reverse primers for TCR Jbeta segments was used. A multiplex PCR assay on genomic DNA amplified the CDR3 region of rearranged TCR beta genes. On the Illumina HiSeq System, the amplified TCR beta libraries were sequenced as 87-base-pair reads. The original pipeline was this. Across the 666 repertoires, a later analysis counted 75 million to 90 million unique TCR beta chains, some 11 million of which were shared by at least two donors. A nearest-neighbor algorithm error-corrected the raw reads and collapsed the reads into unique sequences, merging closely related sequences to remove PCR and sequencing errors. CDR3 sequences were aligned to IMGT reference sequences to assign V, D and J gene segments. For a sequence to be retained, a match of at least six nucleotides was required to both a V gene segment and a J gene segment. A rearrangement counted as productive if the CDR3 had no stop codons and remained in frame with V and J, and every other rearrangement counted as non-productive. CDR3 was defined according to IMGT convention as the region running from the second conserved V-encoded cysteine to the conserved J-encoded phenylalanine. The earlier analysis of more than 450 of the donors excluded sequences that lacked an unambiguous match to a single V gene segment. In an earlier analysis of some 590 of the donors, V segments were called functional above 56.7% productive rearrangements and were called segregating when the between-donor standard deviation exceeded 5%. A statistical classification framework was built for diagnosing cytomegalovirus status from the catalog of TCR beta chain sequences. In a later analysis, TCR nucleotide sequences were compared against IMGT/GENE-DB human TR gene sequences so that V and J genes could be assigned. A later analysis assigned CDR3 sequences and most-parsimonious VDJ recombination scenarios with the TCRdist pipeline. In a later analysis, each TCR beta chain was defined by its CDR3 amino acid sequence together with its V-gene family, and reads without a unique V-gene family were excluded. In a later analysis, 550 to 650 highly shared, low-generation-probability nucleotide sequences were removed to address suspected cross-contamination and a sequencing artifact. A later analysis calculated a clonal expansion index for each public chain from normalized within-repertoire ranks of inferred template counts. Generation probabilities in a later analysis came from a VDJ recombination model fitted to out-of-frame rearrangements, and those results were checked against IGoR. In a later analysis, hypergeometric tests were used to score TCR-TCR, TCR-HLA and TCR-CMV co-occurrence, with a repertoire-size bias correction applied to TCR pairs. In a later analysis, false discovery rates were estimated by permuting HLA or CMV assignments 20 times. In a later analysis, co-occurring TCRs were grouped with DBSCAN, and TCRdist sequence similarity was added when clustering was performed within HLA-allele-positive subsets. Co-occurrence clustering excluded repertoires with fewer than 30,000 or more than 120,000 public chains, plus five with anomalous nucleotide sharing. The table was pulled from immuneACCESS by TCRdb, which kept in-frame rearrangements only. Such tables lose some clones; where checked, under half of the loss comes from unresolved V genes, and the rest has no known cause. Clone size and V and J calls were adopted from that table, with D and trimming inferred from the DNA. Present in this sample are some 150,000 clones, roughly 80% of which were seen just once. The ten top clones hold approximately 7% of the sample.

On this clone: It has no known antigen specificity. No per-base quality is available; no much larger clone lies one base away.

V was cut back by 2 bases and J by 4 bases, leaving a gap of 5 bases between them. CDR3 length: 12 amino acids, cysteine to phenylalanine. The CDR3 DNA has 36 bases and is translated from base 1. The germline V gene supplies CDR1 SNHLY and CDR2 FYNNEI. The cohort comprised some 680 healthy bone marrow donors. At the time of sampling, all cohort members were nominally healthy, though unrecorded immune exposures were likely present. The donor was CMV seropositive and was included in the group of 290 or so seropositive cohort members. A peripheral blood sample was collected from each donor, and TCR beta sequencing was performed on peripheral blood mononuclear cells. Genomic DNA was extracted from the blood cell samples with the Qiagen DNeasy Blood Extraction Kit.

The specimen sequenced was PBMCs. The receptor chain draws on TRBV2 and TRBJ1-2; no confident D gene assignment can be made. The TCR was taken from a woman between 25 and 40 years old in good health and CMV-seropositive. The nucleotide sequence reads as follows: TGTGCCAGCAGTGAACGGGGCTATGGCTACACCTTC. The encoded protein is CASSERGYGYTF. Extended through the reference TRBV2 and TRBJ1-2 proteins, this CDR3 yields the full variable domain: EPEVTQTPSHQVTQMGQEVILRCVPISNHLYFYWYRQILGQKVEFLVSFYNNEISEKSEIFDDQFSVERPDGSNFTLKIRSTKLEDSAMYFCASSERGYGYTFGSGTRLTVV.